This entry describes one TCR beta chain. These data originate in a study of blood T cell repertoires in COVID-19. Whole-study context: Sites in the United States, Italy and Spain provided acute and convalescent COVID-19 samples. The cDNA or gDNA used as material had been derived from T cells, B-cell-depleted T cells, or PBMCs.

Looked up from germline, CDR1 is SGHRS and CDR2 is YFSETQ. The CDR3 contains 15 residues. J was trimmed by 3 bases and V by 5 bases; bases with no gene match: 5. Authors' analysis steps: Amplification of reference gene primers was used by the study to estimate nucleated cell counts. Generated by immunoSEQ multiplex PCR, the TCRdb table keeps only in-frame clones and is missing some. That table is the source of V, J and clone size, and D and trimming were worked out from the DNA. Here the sample spans 99,000 or so clones, roughly four fifths being singletons. The sequenced sample was peripheral blood. The rearrangement links TRBV5-1 to TRBJ2-1, with 10 bases matching TRBD1. The sequence derives from a man aged 55 to 69 with acute or convalescent COVID-19. This CDR3 reads CASRAGQGIYNEQFF. In DNA, the CDR3 is TGCGCCAGCAGGGCGGGACAGGGGATCTACAATGAGCAGTTCTTC.